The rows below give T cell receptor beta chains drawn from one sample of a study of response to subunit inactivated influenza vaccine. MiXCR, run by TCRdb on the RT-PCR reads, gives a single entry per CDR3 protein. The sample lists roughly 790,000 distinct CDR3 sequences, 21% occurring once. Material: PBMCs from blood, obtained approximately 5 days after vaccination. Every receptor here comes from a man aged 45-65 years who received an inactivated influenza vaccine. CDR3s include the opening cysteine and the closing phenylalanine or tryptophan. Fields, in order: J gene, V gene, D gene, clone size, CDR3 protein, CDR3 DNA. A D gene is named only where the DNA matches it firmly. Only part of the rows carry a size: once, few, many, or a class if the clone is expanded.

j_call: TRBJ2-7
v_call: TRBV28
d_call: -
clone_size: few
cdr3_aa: CASSFPRGSYEQYF
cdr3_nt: TGTGCCAGCAGTTTCCCCCGGGGCAGCTACGAGCAGTACTTC

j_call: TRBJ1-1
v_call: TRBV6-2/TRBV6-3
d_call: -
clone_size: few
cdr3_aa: CASSYSLEGNTEAFF
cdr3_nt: TGTGCCAGCAGTTACTCGTTAGAGGGGAACACTGAAGCTTTCTTT

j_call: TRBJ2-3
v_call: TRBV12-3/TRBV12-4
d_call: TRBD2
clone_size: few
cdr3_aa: CASSSPGLETDTQYF
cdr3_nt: TGTGCCAGCAGTTCACCGGGACTAGAGACAGATACGCAGTATTTT

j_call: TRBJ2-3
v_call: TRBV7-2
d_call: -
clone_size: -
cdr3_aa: CASSLERATDTQYF
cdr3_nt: TGTGCCAGCAGCTTAGAACGCGCGACAGATACGCAGTATTTT

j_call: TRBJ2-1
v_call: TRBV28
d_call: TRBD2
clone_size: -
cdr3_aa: CASSLFGLAHGPLYNEQFF
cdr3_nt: TGTGCCAGCAGTTTATTTGGACTAGCGCATGGACCACTCTACAATGAGCAGTTCTTC

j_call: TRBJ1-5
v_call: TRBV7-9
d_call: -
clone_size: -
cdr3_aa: CASNRGDSNQPQHF
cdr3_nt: TGTGCCAGCAATCGGGGAGACAGCAATCAGCCCCAGCATTTT

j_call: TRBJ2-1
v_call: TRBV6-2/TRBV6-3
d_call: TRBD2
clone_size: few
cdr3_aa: CASSNPGGPGNEQFF
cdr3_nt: TGTGCCAGCAGCAATCCGGGAGGGCCTGGCAATGAGCAGTTCTTC

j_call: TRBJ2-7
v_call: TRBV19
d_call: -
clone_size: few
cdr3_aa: CASSPGTWSTEQYF
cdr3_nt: TGTGCCAGTAGTCCGGGGACATGGAGTACCGAGCAGTACTTC

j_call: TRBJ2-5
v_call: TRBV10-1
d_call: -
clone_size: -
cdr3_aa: CASSDPGRKETQYF
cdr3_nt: TGCGCCAGCAGTGATCCGGGACGAAAAGAGACCCAGTACTTC

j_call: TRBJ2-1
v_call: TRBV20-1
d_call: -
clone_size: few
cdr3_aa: CSARNSGVNEQFF
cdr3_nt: TGCAGTGCTAGAAATTCCGGGGTCAATGAGCAGTTCTTC

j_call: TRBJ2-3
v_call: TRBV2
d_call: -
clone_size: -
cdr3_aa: CASSEYAGRSDTQYF
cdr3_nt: TGTGCCAGCAGTGAATACGCGGGGAGGTCAGATACGCAGTATTTT

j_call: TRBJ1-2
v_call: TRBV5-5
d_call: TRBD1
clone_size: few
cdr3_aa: CASSYGTGESYTF
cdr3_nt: TGTGCCAGCAGCTATGGGACAGGTGAAAGCTACACCTTC

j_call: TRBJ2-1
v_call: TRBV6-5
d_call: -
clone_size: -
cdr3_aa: CASSYSETGEQFF
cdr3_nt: TGTGCCAGCAGTTACTCGGAGACCGGTGAGCAGTTCTTC

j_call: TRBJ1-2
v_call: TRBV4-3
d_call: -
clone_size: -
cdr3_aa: CASSQDLGREDYGYTF
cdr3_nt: TGCGCCAGCAGCCAAGATCTCGGCAGGGAGGACTATGGCTACACCTTC

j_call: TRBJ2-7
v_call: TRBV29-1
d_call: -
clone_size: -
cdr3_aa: CSVGPRQGSYEQYF
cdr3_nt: TGCAGCGTTGGGCCACGGCAGGGCTCCTACGAGCAGTACTTC

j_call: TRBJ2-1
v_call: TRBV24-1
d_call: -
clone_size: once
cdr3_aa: CATSDLSGHNEQFF
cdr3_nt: TGTGCCACCAGTGATTTAAGCGGACACAATGAGCAGTTCTTC

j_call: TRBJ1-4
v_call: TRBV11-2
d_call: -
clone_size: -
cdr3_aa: CASSSDSEKLFF
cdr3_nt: TGTGCCAGCAGCTCTGACAGTGAAAAACTGTTTTTT

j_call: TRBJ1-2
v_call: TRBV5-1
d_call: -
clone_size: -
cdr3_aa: CASSLDSGRFNGYTF
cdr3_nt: TGCGCCAGCAGCTTGGATTCAGGCAGGTTCAATGGCTACACCTTC

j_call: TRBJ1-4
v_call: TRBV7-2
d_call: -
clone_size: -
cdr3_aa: CASSLAWLGAKLFF
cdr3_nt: TGTGCCAGCAGCTTAGCGTGGTTAGGGGCAAAACTGTTTTTT

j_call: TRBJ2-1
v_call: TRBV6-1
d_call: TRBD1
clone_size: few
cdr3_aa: CASTYPRDRGLPYNEQFF
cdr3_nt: TGTGCCAGCACCTACCCCAGGGACAGGGGGCTCCCTTACAATGAGCAGTTCTTC

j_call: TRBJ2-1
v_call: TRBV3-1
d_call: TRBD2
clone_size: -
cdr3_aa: CASSEGLAGEQFF
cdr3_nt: TGTGCCAGCAGCGAAGGACTAGCCGGTGAGCAGTTCTTC

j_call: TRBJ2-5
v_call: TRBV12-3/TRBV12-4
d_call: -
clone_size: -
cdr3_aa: CASSQYSPGREYF
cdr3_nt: TGTGCCAGCAGCCAATACAGCCCCGGCCGCGAGTACTTC

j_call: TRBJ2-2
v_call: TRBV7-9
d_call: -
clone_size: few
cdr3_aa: CASRHANTGELFF
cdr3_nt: TGTGCCAGCAGACACGCGAACACCGGGGAGCTGTTTTTT